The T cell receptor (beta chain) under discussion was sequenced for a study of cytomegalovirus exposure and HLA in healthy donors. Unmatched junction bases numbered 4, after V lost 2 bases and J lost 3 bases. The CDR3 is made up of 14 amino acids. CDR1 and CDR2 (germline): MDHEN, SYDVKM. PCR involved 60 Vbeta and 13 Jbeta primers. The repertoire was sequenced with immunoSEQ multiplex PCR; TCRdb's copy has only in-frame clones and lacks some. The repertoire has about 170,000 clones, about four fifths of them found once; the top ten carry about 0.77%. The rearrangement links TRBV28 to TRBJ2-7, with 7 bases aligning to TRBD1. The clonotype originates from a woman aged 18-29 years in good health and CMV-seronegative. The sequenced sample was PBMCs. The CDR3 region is CASSLRGGYYEQYF. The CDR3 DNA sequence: TGTGCCAGCAGTTTAAGAGGGGGCTACTACGAGCAGTACTTC.